This T cell receptor beta chain was observed in a study of regulatory T cells in long-lasting Graves disease. For the study at large: To qualify as persistent, Graves' disease required over 5 years of antithyroid drugs with positive TSH receptor antibodies.

As to time point: persistent/refractory GD, antithyroid drugs over 5 years with positive TRAb. With RNA extracted from PBMCs as input, the TCR library was made. Arm-PCR of CDR3 regions and iRepertoire HTBI primers were the basis on which TCR beta libraries were built. One entry per CDR3 protein, called by TCRdb with MiXCR from the multiplex PCR reads. The data contain about 290,000 distinct CDR3 sequences, 22% of them singletons. This clonotype turned up a few times. Germline V gives CDR1 KGHSH, CDR2 LQKENI. Trimming pared 2 bases from V and 3 bases from J, leaving 13 bases between. The CDR3 consists of 15 residues.

The sample was peripheral blood mononuclear cells (PBMCs), taken when the disease was refractory, from a patient treated with antithyroid drugs. The sequence derives from a female donor with Graves disease. The chain uses TRBV18 and TRBJ1-2; D unclear. The CDR3: CASSPRAGWDYGYTF. Written as DNA, the CDR3 is TGTGCCAGCTCACCAAGAGCAGGTTGGGACTATGGCTACACCTTC.